This passage covers 27 T cell receptor beta chains from one sample sequenced in a study of T-cell reconstitution after alpha-beta-depleted transplantation in children. The TCRbeta library incorporated unique molecular identifiers. MiXCR, applied by TCRdb to the PCR reads, yields one record per CDR3 protein. The data hold approximately 520,000 distinct CDR3 sequences, with less than 35% observed a single time. The sequenced sample was PBMCs from the stem cell graft donor, obtained from the stem cell graft. Receptor source: a human donor who donated a stem cell graft to a child with aplastic anemia.

CDR3 region: CASNPLRDRGLLADYNEQFF. The CDR3 DNA is TGTGCCAGCAACCCCCTCCGGGACAGGGGGTTACTAGCGGACTACAATGAGCAGTTCTTC. The chain couples TRBV12-3 or TRBV12-4 to TRBJ2-1; 11 bases agree with TRBD1. With 7 bases clipped from V and 3 bases from J, the junction kept 20 bases outside the gene matches. CDR3 length equals 20 residues.

This chain uses TRBV6-1 with TRBJ2-1, with a tentative D call TRBD2 (5 bases). Trimming removed 7 bases from V and 4 bases from J, with 17 bases in between. Germline CDR1 is MNHNS and CDR2 is SASEGT. CDR3 length equals 15 residues. The CDR3 sequence is CASTSPVSVYNEQFF. The CDR3 DNA is TGTGCCAGCACCAGCCCGGTTAGCGTATACAATGAGCAGTTCTTC.

This clonotype appeared a few times. This rearrangement joins TRBV5-5 to TRBJ2-7, with 8 bases matching TRBD2. The CDR3 consists of 15 residues. Trimming at V came to 0 bases and at J to 4 bases, leaving 6 bases not matched to a gene. Germline V lookup: CDR1 SGHKS, CDR2 YYEKEE (reference sequence). The CDR3 coding sequence is TGTGCCAGCAGCTTGGCGGGAGGGCCTCTTTACGAGCAGTACGTC. This sequence encodes CASSLAGGPLYEQYV.

This clonotype has more than one count but fewer than ten. The rearrangement links TRBV10-3 to TRBJ2-3, with D hard to call. V shed 3 bases and J shed 4 bases, with 8 bases lying between them. The V gene's germline CDR1 is ENHRY and CDR2 SYGVKD. This CDR3 is 13 amino acids long. The CDR3 region has the DNA TGTGCCATCAGTGATAAGTCGTCAGATACGCAGTATTTT. It codes for CAISDKSSDTQYF.

This chain uses TRBV12-3 or TRBV12-4 with TRBJ2-5; 8 bases match TRBD1. The CDR3 extends over 11 amino acids. Trimming took 10 bases from V and 4 from J; bases not matched to a gene: 2. The CDR3 DNA reads TGTGCCACCGGGACAGGAGAGACCCAGTACTTC. Its protein is CATGTGETQYF.

The rearrangement links TRBV4-3 to TRBJ1-2, with TRBD1 as a possible D gene (5 bases). The germline gives CDR1 LGHNA, CDR2 YSLEER. V was clipped by 4 bases and J by 8 bases, with 14 bases between them. The CDR3 sequence is 13 residues long. The CDR3 sequence: CASSPSWGEGYTF. The CDR3 coding sequence is TGCGCCAGCAGCCCCTCCTGGGGGGAGGGCTACACCTTC.

This clonotype has a handful of counts. This chain connects TRBV7-9 to TRBJ2-7; D not resolved. The CDR3 loop spans 13 amino acids. V shed 2 bases and J shed 7 bases, with 12 bases lying between them. Germline V gene sequence: CDR1 SEHNR, CDR2 FQNEAQ (reference sequence). The CDR3 is CASSLSKDGEQYV. DNA for the CDR3: TGTGCCAGCAGCTTAAGCAAGGACGGGGAGCAGTACGTC.

The chain couples TRBV20-1 to TRBJ2-7; D gene unclear. This CDR3 is 12 amino acids long. Germline CDR1 DFQATT, CDR2 SNEGSKA (reference sequence). V lost 4 bases and J lost 2, with 9 bases in between. CDR3 nucleotides: TGCAGTGCTACCGGGTCTACCTACGAGCAGTACTTC. Translating gives CSATGSTYEQYF.

J is TRBJ1-3 and V is TRBV9, with D possibly TRBD1 on 5 matching bases. This CDR3 is 18 amino acids long. Trimming left V 3 bases short and J 0 bases short, with 19 bases between. Looked up from germline, CDR1 is SGDLS and CDR2 is YYNGEE. This chain's CDR3 is CASSGDGKGWSSGNTIYF. The CDR3 DNA reads TGTGCCAGCAGCGGGGACGGAAAGGGATGGAGCTCTGGAAACACCATATATTTT.

This clonotype was seen a few times. The rearrangement links TRBV5-1 to TRBJ2-1; 8 bases align to TRBD2. The junction had 10 bases not matched to a gene; V was cut back by 4 bases and J by 10 bases. The CDR3 extends over 14 amino acids. CDR1 and CDR2 (germline): SGHRS, YFSETQ. The CDR3 DNA is TGCGCCAGCAGCCATTCGGGGGGGCAACGCGAGCAGTTCTTC. Translation: CASSHSGGQREQFF.

This chain links TRBV9 with TRBJ2-5, with D tentatively TRBD2 (5 bases). CDR1 is SGDLS and CDR2 is YYNGEE in the germline V gene. The CDR3 runs 14 residues. Trimming removed 1 base from V and 2 bases from J, with 9 bases in between. The CDR3 region has the DNA TGTGCCAGCAGCGTATACGGAGGACAAGAGACCCAGTACTTC. It translates to CASSVYGGQETQYF. The full variable domain, with the rest looked up from reference TRBV9 and TRBJ2-5, is DSGVTQTPKHLITATGQRVTLRCSPRSGDLSVYWYQQSLDQGLQFLIQYYNGEERAKGNILERFSAQQFPDLHSELNLSSLELGDSALYFCASSVYGGQETQYFGPGTRLLVL.

In this sample, this clonotype turned up a few times. The V gene is TRBV5-1, the J gene TRBJ2-2; a weak D match, TRBD2 (6 bases). The CDR3 contains 15 residues. V shed 0 bases and J shed 3 bases, with 9 bases lying between them. CDR1 and CDR2 (germline): SGHRS, YFSETQ. In DNA form, the CDR3 reads TGCGCCAGCAGCTTGGATTTAGCGGACACCGGGGAGCTGTTTTTT. Its translation: CASSLDLADTGELFF.

This clonotype has only a few counts. The chain links TRBV12-3 or TRBV12-4 to TRBJ2-2, with 14 positions matching TRBD2. The CDR3 totals 17 residues. Trimming at V came to 3 bases and at J to 6 bases, leaving 6 bases not matched to a gene. The CDR3 nucleotides are TGTGCCAGCAGTTTTAGGGGACTAGCGGGAGTTGCCGGGGAGCTGTTTTTT. This codes for CASSFRGLAGVAGELFF.

This clonotype was observed a few times. This sequence joins TRBV6-1 and TRBJ1-6, with D possibly being TRBD1 (5 bases). Trimming left V 4 bases short and J 4 bases short, with 11 bases between. Germline V gene sequence: CDR1 MNHNS, CDR2 SASEGT. There are 15 residues in the CDR3. This CDR3 reads CASSGRGEYNSPLHF. CDR3 nucleotide sequence: TGTGCCAGCAGTGGACGGGGGGAGTATAATTCACCCCTCCACTTT.

The chain uses TRBV6-1 and TRBJ1-6; 9 bases agree with TRBD1. Unmatched junction bases numbered 4, after V lost 3 bases and J lost 10 bases. The CDR3 runs to 14 residues. The germline V gene encodes CDR1 MNHNS and CDR2 SASEGT. The DNA for the CDR3 is TGTGCCAGCAGTGATGGGACAGGGAACTCACCCCTCCACTTT. Amino acids: CASSDGTGNSPLHF.

Only a few counts were recorded for this clonotype. V is TRBV20-1 and J is TRBJ1-4, with 7 bases that match TRBD1. Looked up from germline, CDR1 is DFQATT and CDR2 is SNEGSKA (reference sequence). The V gene end was trimmed by 3 bases and the J gene end by 7 bases; junction bases not matched to a gene: 14. The CDR3 extends over 16 amino acids. The CDR3 protein is CSARPRGFGDREKLFF. In DNA form, the CDR3 reads TGCAGTGCTAGGCCCAGGGGGTTCGGAGATCGTGAAAAACTGTTTTTT.

The chain employs TRBV14 and TRBJ2-1; 8 positions match TRBD1. Germline-derived CDR1 and CDR2 are SGHDN and FVKESK. Losses at the gene ends were 0 bases for V and 2 bases for J; bases not matched to a gene: 3. This CDR3 has 16 amino acids. This chain's CDR3 is CASSQDPGQAYNEQFF. The CDR3 DNA reads TGTGCCAGCAGCCAAGACCCGGGACAGGCCTACAATGAGCAGTTCTTC.

This clonotype was counted a few times. The V and J genes are TRBV11-3 and TRBJ1-1, with 7 bases identical to TRBD1. Germline-derived CDR1 and CDR2 are SGHNT and YENEEA. The ends lost 5 bases at V and 5 bases at J; junction bases unmatched: 14. CDR3 size: 16 residues. The CDR3 DNA reads as TGTGCCAGCAGCGCAGGAGGGGGCTCTGGGGGAACTGAAGCTTTCTTT. Protein sequence: CASSAGGGSGGTEAFF.

The gene calls are TRBV18 and TRBJ2-2, with TRBD1 identical over 9 bases. The CDR3 has 15 residues. J lost 5 bases, V lost 5 bases, and 6 bases had no gene match. Germline V gene data show CDR1 as KGHSH and CDR2 as LQKENI. The DNA for the CDR3 is TGTGCCAGCTCAGAATCCGGGACAGGGACCGGGGAGCTGTTTTTT. As protein: CASSESGTGTGELFF. Based on the CDR3 plus reference TRBV18 and TRBJ2-2, the full variable domain is NAGVMQNPRHLVRRRGQEARLRCSPMKGHSHVYWYRQLPEEGLKFMVYLQKENIIDESGMPKERFSAEFPKEGPSILRIQQVVRGDSAAYFCASSESGTGTGELFFGEGSRLTVL.

There are a few counts of this clonotype. The chain employs TRBV27 and TRBJ1-6; 12 bases are shared with TRBD1. Germline CDR1 is MNHEY and CDR2 is SMNVEV (reference sequence). The CDR3 runs to 15 residues. Unmatched junction bases numbered 3, after V lost 2 bases and J lost 10 bases. The chain's CDR3 is CASSLGTGGFSPLHF. In DNA form, the CDR3 reads TGTGCCAGCAGTTTAGGGACAGGGGGCTTCTCACCCCTCCACTTT.

The genes are TRBV29-1 and TRBJ2-7, with TRBD2 identical over 8 bases. Germline V CDR1 and CDR2: SQVTM, ANQGSEA. V trimming: 5 bases; J trimming: 1 base; junction bases outside the gene matches: 13. The CDR3 is 16 residues long. CDR3 residues: CSVHSGRIKGSYEQYF. For the CDR3, the DNA is TGCAGCGTTCACAGCGGGAGAATAAAGGGGTCCTACGAGCAGTACTTC.

The V gene is TRBV7-9, the J gene TRBJ1-2; 10 bases are a match to TRBD1. V was pared by 8 bases and J by 6 bases, with 6 bases of the junction left unmatched. Germline-derived CDR1 and CDR2 are SEHNR and FQNEAQ (reference sequence). CDR3 length equals 13 residues. In DNA, the CDR3 is TGTGCCAGCCGGGAAGGACAGGGGGATGGCTACACCTTC. Protein: CASREGQGDGYTF.

The gene calls are TRBV5-1 and TRBJ2-2; no firm D call. Germline-derived CDR1 and CDR2 are SGHRS and YFSETQ. The CDR3 length is 14 residues. Trimming removed 2 bases at V and 1 base at J, with 6 bases between. CDR3 sequence: CASSFRQNTGELFF. In nucleotides, the CDR3 is TGCGCCAGCAGCTTCCGTCAGAACACCGGGGAGCTGTTTTTT.

This clonotype was seen more than once but under ten times. The V and J genes are TRBV13 and TRBJ1-2, with D possibly matching TRBD1 (5 bases). The CDR3 length is 17 residues. CDR1 and CDR2 (germline): PRHDT, FYEKMQ (reference sequence). Deletions cut 4 bases from V and 0 bases from J, with 18 bases between. CDR3 nucleotides: TGTGCCAGCAGCTCTCGAGTAGGGACGGTAACTAACTATGGCTACACCTTC. It codes for CASSSRVGTVTNYGYTF.

A few counts support this clonotype. CDR3 residues: CATWTGGRSGTEAFF. In nucleotides, the CDR3 is TGTGCCACCTGGACAGGGGGAAGGTCGGGGACTGAAGCTTTCTTT. The chain joins TRBV6-2 or TRBV6-3 to TRBJ1-1; 10 nucleotides align to TRBD1. Germline lookup yields CDR1 MNHEY and CDR2 SVGEGT. There are 15 residues in the CDR3. V gave up 10 bases and J gave up 5 bases; unmatched junction bases: 13.

V is TRBV7-6 and J is TRBJ2-1; D might be TRBD2 (6 bases). Germline lookup yields CDR1 SGHVS and CDR2 FNYEAQ. This CDR3 is 14 amino acids long. V was pared by 2 bases and J by 10 bases, with 15 bases between. The CDR3 is CASSLFAGTGEQFF. For the CDR3, the DNA is TGTGCCAGCAGCTTATTTGCGGGAACGGGGGAGCAGTTCTTC. The complete variable domain, with remaining parts taken from reference TRBV7-6 and TRBJ2-1, reads GAGVSQSPRYKVTKRGQDVALRCDPISGHVSLYWYRQALGQGPEFLTYFNYEAQQDKSGLPNDRFSAERPEGSISTLTIQRTEQRDSAMYRCASSLFAGTGEQFFGPGTRLTVL.

This clonotype was counted only a few times. The genes are TRBV10-3 and TRBJ2-7; TRBD2 is a possible D gene (6 bases). Between the trimmed V and J ends, which lost 0 bases and 4 bases, there was a span of 19 bases. The CDR3 has 17 amino acids. The germline gives CDR1 ENHRY, CDR2 SYGVKD. CDR3 protein: CAISESKPGEVLYEQYF. The CDR3 bases are TGTGCCATCAGTGAGTCGAAGCCGGGAGAGGTTCTGTACGAGCAGTACTTC.